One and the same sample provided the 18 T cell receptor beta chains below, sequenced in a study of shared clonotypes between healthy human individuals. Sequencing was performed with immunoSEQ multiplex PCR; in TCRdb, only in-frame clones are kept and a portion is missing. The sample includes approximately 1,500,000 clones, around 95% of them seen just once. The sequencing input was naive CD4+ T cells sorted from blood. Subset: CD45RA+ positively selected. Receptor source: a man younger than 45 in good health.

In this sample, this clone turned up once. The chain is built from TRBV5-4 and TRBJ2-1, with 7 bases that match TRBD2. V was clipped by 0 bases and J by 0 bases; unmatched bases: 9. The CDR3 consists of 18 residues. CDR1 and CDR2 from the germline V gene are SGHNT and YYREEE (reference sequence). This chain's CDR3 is CASSLAGGGRSSYNEQFF. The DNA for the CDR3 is TGTGCCAGCAGCTTGGCTGGGGGGGGACGGAGCTCCTACAATGAGCAGTTCTTC.

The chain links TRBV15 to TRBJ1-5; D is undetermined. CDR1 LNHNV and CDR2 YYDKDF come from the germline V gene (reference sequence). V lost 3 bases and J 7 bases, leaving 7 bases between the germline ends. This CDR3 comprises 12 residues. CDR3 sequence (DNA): TGTGCCACCAGCAGCCGAGGGCAGCCCCAGCATTTT. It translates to CATSSRGQPQHF.

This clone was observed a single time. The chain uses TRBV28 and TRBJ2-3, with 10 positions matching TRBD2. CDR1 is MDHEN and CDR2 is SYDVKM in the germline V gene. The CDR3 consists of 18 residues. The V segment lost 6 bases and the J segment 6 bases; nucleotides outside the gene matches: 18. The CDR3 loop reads CASSRPPPSGRGRDTQYF. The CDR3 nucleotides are TGTGCCAGCAGCCGGCCCCCTCCTAGCGGGAGAGGCAGGGATACGCAGTATTTT.

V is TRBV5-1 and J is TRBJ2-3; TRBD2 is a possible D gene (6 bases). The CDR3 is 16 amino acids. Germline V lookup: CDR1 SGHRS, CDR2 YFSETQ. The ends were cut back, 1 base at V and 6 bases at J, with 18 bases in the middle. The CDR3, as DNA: TGCGCCAGCAGCTTGAGCCTAGACGGGAGTGGGGATACGCAGTATTTT. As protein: CASSLSLDGSGDTQYF.

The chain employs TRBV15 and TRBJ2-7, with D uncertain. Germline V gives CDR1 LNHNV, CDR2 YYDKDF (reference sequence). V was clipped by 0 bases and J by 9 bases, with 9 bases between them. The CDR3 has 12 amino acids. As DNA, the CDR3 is TGTGCCACCAGCAGAGATCGCGAGTGGCAGTACTTC. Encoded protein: CATSRDREWQYF.

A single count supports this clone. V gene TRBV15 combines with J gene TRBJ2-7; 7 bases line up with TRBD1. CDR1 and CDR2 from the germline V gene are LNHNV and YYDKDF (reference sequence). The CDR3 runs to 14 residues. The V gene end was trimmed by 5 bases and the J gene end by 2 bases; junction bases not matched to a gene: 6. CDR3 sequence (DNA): TGTGCCACCAGCGAAGTCGACAGGGCCTACGAGCAGTACTTC. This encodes CATSEVDRAYEQYF.

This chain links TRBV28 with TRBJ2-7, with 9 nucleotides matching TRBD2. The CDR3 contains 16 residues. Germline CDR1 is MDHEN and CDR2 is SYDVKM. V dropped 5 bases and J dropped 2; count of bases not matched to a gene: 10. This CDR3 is CASSTTTSGLTYEQYF. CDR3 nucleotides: TGTGCCAGCAGTACCACTACTAGCGGGCTCACCTACGAGCAGTACTTC.

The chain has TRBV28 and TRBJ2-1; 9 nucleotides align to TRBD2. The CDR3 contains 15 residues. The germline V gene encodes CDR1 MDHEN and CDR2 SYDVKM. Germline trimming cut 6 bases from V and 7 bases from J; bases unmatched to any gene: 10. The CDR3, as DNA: TGTGCCAGCAGCCTAGCGGGACCGTTAGTTAATGAGCAGTTCTTC. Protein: CASSLAGPLVNEQFF.

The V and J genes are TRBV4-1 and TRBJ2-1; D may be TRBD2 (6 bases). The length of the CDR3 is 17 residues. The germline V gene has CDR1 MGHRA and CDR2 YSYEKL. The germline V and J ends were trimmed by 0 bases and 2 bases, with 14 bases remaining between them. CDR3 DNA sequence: TGCGCCAGCAGCCAAGAGGGGAGCGGGTATACCTACAATGAGCAGTTCTTC. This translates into CASSQEGSGYTYNEQFF.

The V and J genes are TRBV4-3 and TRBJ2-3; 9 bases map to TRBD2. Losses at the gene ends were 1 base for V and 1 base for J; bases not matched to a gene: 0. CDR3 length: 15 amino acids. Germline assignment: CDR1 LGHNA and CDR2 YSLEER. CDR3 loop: CASSQGLAGTDTQYF. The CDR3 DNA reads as TGCGCCAGCAGCCAAGGACTAGCGGGCACAGATACGCAGTATTTT.

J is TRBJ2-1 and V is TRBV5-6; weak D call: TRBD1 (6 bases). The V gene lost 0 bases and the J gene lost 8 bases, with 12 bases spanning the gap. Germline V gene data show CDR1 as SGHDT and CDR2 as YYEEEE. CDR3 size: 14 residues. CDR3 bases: TGTGCCAGCAGCTTGGCCACAGGGTTCGATGAGCAGTTCTTC. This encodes CASSLATGFDEQFF.

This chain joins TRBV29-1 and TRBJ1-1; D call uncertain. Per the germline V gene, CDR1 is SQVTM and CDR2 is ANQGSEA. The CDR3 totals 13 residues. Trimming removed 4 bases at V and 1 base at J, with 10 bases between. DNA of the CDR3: TGCAGCGTTGTACGGGATAAGAACACTGAAGCTTTCTTT. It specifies CSVVRDKNTEAFF.

CDR3 in DNA: TGTGCCAGCACCCGTTTTTCGGCGGACAATGAGCAGTTCTTC. Translation: CASTRFSADNEQFF. This chain connects TRBV5-5 to TRBJ2-1; no clear D gene. Germline lookup yields CDR1 SGHKS and CDR2 YYEKEE (reference sequence). Trimming took 6 bases from V and 5 from J, leaving 15 bases between them. The CDR3 runs to 14 residues.

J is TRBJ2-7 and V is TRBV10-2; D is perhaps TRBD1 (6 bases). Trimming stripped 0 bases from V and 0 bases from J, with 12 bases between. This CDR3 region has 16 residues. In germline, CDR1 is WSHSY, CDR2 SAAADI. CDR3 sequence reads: CASSESGDRLSYEQYF. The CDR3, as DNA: TGCGCCAGCAGTGAGTCTGGAGACAGGCTCTCCTACGAGCAGTACTTC.

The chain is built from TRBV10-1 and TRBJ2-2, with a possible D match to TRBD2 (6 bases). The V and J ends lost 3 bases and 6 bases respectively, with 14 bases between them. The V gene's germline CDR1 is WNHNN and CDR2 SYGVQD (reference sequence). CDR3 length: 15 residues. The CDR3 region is CASSDGLKVAGELFF. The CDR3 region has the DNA TGCGCCAGCAGTGACGGACTAAAGGTGGCCGGGGAGCTGTTTTTT.

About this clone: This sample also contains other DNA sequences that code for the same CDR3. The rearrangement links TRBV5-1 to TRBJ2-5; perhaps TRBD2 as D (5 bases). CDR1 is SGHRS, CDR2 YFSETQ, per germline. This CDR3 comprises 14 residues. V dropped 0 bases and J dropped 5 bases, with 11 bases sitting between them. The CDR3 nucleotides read TGCGCCAGCAGCTTGGACGCGGGCGTGGAGACCCAGTACTTC. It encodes CASSLDAGVETQYF.

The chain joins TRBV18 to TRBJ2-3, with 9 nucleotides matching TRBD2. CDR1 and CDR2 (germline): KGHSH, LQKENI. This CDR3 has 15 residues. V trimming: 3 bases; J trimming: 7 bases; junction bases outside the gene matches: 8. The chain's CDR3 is CASSPIAGAENTQYF. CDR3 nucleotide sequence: TGTGCCAGCTCACCGATAGCGGGAGCGGAAAATACGCAGTATTTT.

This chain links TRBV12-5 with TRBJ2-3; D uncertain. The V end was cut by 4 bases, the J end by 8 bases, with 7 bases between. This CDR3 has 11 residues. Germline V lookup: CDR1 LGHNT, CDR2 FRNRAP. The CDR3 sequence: CASGSLVTQYF. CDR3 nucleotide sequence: TGTGCTAGTGGTTCCCTGGTTACGCAGTATTTT.